This T cell receptor (beta chain) is from a study of shared clonotypes between healthy human individuals. Clones were sequenced by immunoSEQ multiplex PCR, and TCRdb holds only the in-frame ones, with some missing. The sample contains a few hundred thousand clones, roughly 84% of which appear only once. As to this clone: Its antigen remains unknown.

Study-level results: Relative to clonotypes present in all four donors, those not shared had lower generation probabilities.

Trimming took off 2 bases at V and 2 bases at J, with 10 bases between the two ends. Germline assignment: CDR1 MDHEN and CDR2 SYDVKM. This CDR3 has 14 residues. This clonotype was sampled from a young man in good health. Sequences were obtained from memory CD8+ T cells sorted from blood. The subset denotes: CD45RO+ cells pooled with CCR7-negative TemRA cells. V is TRBV28 and J is TRBJ2-7; D unclear. DNA of the CDR3: TGTGCCAGCAGTTTAGGGATCCGGCCCTACGAGCAGTACTTC. Protein: CASSLGIRPYEQYF.